The clone carrying this TCR beta chain was recorded a few times. Its specificity is unknown. These data belong to a study of T cell clones after liver transplantation. Study-wide background: TCRbeta sequencing after a pre-transplant mixed lymphocyte reaction identified graft-donor-reactive clones, later tracked in post-transplant blood. Subjects received no induction therapy and standard immunosuppression until randomization at 12-24 months post-transplant.

Only in-frame clones appear in the TCRdb table, and some are missing; sequencing was by immunoSEQ multiplex PCR. Of 20,000 to 30,000 clones listed, approximately 68% were seen once; the top ten hold roughly 3.1%. CDR1 is MRHNA, CDR2 SNTAGT, per germline. The CDR3 consists of 13 residues. Trimming left V 2 bases short and J 3 bases short, with 4 bases between. Broader study findings: Small, mixed patient groups and varying post-transplant times limit these conclusions. Post-transplant, graft-donor-reactive CD4 TCRbeta sequences in blood dropped significantly in most of the 8 subjects.

Source: CD4+ T cells from blood, taken before liver transplant. The chain combines TRBV6-4 with TRBJ2-2; D gene uncertain. This clonotype was obtained from a human donor who received a liver transplant. The chain's CDR3 is CASSDRDTGELFF. The DNA for the CDR3 is TGTGCCAGCAGTGACAGGGACACCGGGGAGCTGTTTTTT.